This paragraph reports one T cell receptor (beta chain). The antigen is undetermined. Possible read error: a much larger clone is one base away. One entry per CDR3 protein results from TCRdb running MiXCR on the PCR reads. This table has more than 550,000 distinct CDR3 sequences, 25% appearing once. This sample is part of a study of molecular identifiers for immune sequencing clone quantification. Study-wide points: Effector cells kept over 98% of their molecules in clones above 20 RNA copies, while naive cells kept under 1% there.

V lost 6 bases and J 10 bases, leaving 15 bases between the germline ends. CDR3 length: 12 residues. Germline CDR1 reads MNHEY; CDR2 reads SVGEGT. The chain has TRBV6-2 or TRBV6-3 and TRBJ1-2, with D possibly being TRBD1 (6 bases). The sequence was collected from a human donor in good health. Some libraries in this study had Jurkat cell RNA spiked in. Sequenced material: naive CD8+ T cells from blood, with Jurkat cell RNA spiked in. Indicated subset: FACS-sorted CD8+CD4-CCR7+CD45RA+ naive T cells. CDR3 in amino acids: CASSVYRTDYTF. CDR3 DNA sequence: TGTGCCAGCAGCGTATACCGGACAGACTACACCTTC.